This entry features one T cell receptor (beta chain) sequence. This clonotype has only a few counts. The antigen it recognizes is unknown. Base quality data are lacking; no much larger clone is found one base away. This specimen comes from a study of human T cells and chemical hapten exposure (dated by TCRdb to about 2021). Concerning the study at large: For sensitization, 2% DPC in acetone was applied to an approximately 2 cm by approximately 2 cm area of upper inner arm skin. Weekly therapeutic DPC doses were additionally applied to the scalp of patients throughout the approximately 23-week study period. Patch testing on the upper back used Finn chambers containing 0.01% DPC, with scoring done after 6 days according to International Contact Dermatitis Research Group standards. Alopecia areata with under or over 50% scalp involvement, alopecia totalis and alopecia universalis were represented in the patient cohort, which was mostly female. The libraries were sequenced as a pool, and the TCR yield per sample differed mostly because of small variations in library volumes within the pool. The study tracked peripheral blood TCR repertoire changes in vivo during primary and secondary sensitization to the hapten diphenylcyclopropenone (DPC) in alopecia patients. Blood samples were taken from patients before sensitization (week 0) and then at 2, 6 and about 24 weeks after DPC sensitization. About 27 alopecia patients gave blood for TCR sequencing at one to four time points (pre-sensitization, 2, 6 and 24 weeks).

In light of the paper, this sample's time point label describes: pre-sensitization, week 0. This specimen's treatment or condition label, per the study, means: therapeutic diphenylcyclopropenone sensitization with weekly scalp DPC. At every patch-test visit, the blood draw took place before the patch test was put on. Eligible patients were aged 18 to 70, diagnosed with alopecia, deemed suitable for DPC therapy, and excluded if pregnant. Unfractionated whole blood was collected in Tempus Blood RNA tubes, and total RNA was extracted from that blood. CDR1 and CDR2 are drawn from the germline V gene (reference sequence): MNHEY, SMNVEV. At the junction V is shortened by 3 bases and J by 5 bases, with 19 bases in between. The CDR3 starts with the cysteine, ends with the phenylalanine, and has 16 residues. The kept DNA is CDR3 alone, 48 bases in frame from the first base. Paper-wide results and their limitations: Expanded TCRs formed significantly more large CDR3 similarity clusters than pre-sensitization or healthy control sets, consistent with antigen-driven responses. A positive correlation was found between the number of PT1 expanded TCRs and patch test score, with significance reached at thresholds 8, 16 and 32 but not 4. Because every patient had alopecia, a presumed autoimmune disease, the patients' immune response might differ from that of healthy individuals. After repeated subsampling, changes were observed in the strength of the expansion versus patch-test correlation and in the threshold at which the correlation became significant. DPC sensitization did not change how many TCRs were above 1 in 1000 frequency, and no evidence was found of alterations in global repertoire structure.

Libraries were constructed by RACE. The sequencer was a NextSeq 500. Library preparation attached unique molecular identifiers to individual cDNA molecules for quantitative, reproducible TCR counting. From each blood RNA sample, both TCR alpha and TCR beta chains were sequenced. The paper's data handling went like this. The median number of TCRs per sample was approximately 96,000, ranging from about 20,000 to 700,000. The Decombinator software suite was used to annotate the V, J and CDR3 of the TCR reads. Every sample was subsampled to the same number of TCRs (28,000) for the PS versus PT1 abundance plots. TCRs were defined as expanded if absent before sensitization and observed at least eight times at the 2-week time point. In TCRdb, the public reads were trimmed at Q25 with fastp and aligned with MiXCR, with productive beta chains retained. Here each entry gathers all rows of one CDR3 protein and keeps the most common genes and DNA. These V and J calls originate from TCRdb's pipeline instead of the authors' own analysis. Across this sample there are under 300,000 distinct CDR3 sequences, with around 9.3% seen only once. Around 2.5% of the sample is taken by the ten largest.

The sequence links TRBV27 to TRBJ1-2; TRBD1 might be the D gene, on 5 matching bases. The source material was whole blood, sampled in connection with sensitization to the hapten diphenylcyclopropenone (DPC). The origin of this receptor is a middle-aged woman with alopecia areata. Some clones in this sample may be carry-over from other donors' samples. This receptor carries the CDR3 CASSFLGAADMYGYTF. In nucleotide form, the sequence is TGTGCCAGCAGTTTCCTCGGCGCAGCGGACATGTATGGCTACACCTTC.